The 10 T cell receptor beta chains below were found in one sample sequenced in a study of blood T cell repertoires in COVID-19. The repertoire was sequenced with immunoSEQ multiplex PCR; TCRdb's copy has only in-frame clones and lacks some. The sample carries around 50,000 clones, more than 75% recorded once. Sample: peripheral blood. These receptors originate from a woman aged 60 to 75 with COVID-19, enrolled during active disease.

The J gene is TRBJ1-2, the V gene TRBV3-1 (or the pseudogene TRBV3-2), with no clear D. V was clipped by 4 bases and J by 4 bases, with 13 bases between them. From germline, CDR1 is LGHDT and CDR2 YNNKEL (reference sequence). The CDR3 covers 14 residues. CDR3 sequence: CASSPGGRPYGYTF. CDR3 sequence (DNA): TGTGCCAGCAGCCCGGGAGGCAGGCCCTATGGCTACACCTTC.

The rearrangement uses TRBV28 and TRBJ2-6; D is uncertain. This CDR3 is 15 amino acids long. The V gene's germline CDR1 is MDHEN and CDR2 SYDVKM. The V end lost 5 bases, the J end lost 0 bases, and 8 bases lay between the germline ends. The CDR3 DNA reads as TGTGCCAGCAGTCCGGAGATCTCTGGGGCCAACGTCCTGACTTTC. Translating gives CASSPEISGANVLTF. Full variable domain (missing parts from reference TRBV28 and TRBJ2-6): DVKVTQSSRYLVKRTGEKVFLECVQDMDHENMFWYRQDPGLGLRLIYFSYDVKMKEKGDIPEGYSVSREKKERFSLILESASTNQTSMYLCASSPEISGANVLTFGAGSRLTVL.

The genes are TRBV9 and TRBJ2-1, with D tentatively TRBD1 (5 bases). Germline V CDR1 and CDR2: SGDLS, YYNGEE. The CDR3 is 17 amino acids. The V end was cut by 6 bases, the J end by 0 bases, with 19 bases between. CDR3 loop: CASILPTTDSSYNEQFF. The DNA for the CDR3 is TGTGCCAGCATCCTACCCACGACAGATAGCTCCTACAATGAGCAGTTCTTC.

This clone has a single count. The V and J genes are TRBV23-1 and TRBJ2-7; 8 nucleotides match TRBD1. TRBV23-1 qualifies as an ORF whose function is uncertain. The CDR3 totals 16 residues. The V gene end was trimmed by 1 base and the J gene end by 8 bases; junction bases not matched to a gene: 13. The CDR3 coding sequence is TGCGCCAGCAGTCAATTGGTTGACCGACAGGGGTTTAAGCAGTACTTC. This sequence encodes CASSQLVDRQGFKQYF.

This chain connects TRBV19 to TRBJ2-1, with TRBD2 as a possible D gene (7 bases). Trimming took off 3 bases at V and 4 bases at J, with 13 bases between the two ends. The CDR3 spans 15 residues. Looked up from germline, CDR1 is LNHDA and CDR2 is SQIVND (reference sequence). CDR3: CASSISGGAYNEQFF. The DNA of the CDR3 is TGTGCCAGTAGTATTTCGGGGGGCGCTTACAATGAGCAGTTCTTC.

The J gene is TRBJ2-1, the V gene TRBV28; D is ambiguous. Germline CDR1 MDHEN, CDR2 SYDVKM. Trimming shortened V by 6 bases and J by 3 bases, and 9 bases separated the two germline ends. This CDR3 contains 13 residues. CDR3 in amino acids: CASRIAHYNEQFF. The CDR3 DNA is TGTGCCAGCAGGATAGCCCACTACAATGAGCAGTTCTTC.

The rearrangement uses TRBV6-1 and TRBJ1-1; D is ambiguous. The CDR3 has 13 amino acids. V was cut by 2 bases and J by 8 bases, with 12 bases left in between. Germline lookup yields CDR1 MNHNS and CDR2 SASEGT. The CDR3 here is CASSEYATGEAFF. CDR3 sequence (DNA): TGTGCCAGCAGTGAATACGCTACCGGGGAAGCTTTCTTT.

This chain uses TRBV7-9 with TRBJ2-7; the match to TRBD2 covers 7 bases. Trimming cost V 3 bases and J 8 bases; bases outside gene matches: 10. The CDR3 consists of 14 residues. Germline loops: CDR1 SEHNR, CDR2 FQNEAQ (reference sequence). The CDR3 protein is CASSFSSGLLKQYF. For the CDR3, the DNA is TGTGCCAGCAGCTTCTCTAGCGGACTGCTAAAGCAGTACTTC. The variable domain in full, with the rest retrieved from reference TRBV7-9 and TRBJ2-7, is DTGVSQNPRHKITKRGQNVTFRCDPISEHNRLYWYRQTLGQGPEFLTYFQNEAQLEKSRLLSDRFSAERPKGSFSTLEIQRTEQGDSAMYLCASSFSSGLLKQYFGPGTRLTVT.

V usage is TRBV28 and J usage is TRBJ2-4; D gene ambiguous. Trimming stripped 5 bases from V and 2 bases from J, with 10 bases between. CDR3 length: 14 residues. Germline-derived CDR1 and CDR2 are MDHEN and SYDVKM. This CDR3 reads CASSPLIPKNIQYF. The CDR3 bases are TGTGCCAGCAGTCCCCTAATCCCCAAAAACATTCAGTACTTC.

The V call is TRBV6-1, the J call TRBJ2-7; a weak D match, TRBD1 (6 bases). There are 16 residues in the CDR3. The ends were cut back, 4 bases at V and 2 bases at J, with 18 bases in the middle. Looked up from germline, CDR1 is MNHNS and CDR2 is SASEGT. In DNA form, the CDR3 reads TGTGCCAGCAGTGGACCTAGGGGGATGTCTCCCTACGAGCAGTACTTC. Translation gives CASSGPRGMSPYEQYF.